This T cell receptor beta chain is from a study of T-cell reconstitution after alpha-beta-depleted transplantation in children. V was clipped by 3 bases and J by 5 bases, with 11 bases between them. The CDR3 sequence is 13 residues long. Germline values: CDR1 MGHDK, CDR2 SYGVNS. This clonotype was found once. The antigen remains undetermined. Study observations and caveats: At the one-year point after transplant, T-cell counts and TCRbeta diversity were found to come mostly from T cells that had been newly produced. Approximately two months post-transplant, alpha-beta T cells reportedly originated from several hundred expanded graft clones. Elevated TCRbeta diversity at day 60 was traced, in some patients, to surviving recipient T cells and thymic progenitors.

As it was prepared, the TCRbeta library received unique molecular identifiers. From the PCR reads, TCRdb called clonotypes with MiXCR, one entry per CDR3 protein. The sample includes under 400,000 distinct CDR3 sequences, around 25% seen only once; the top ten take 11%. The TCR sequence derives from a male patient younger than 18 who had a stem cell transplant for acute lymphoblastic leukemia, so the T cells may come from the graft donor. Here the sequenced sample was PBMCs, mostly from graft donor cells, taken 180 days after TCRalphabeta/CD19-depleted stem cell transplant. The chain links TRBV25-1 to TRBJ2-7; no firm D call. The CDR3 sequence: CASSDFVRHEQYF. In nucleotides, the CDR3 is TGTGCCAGCAGTGATTTTGTCCGCCACGAGCAGTACTTC.